The clone carrying this T cell receptor (beta chain) was picked up a small number of times. Libraries were prepared by immunoSEQ multiplex PCR; TCRdb keeps only in-frame clonotypes and omits some of them. The profile shows roughly 50,000 clones, about 81% of them singletons. These data come from a study of OX40 agonist ivuxolimab in advanced cancers. The origin of this receptor is an adult with an advanced solid tumor such as melanoma, head and neck, liver or kidney cancer. Sequences were derived from CD4+ or CD8+ T cells sorted from blood, sampled in a trial of the OX40 agonist ivuxolimab.

CDR3 protein: CASSAQQWGGELFF. The CDR3 DNA follows: TGTGCCAGCAGCGCACAACAGTGGGGCGGGGAGCTGTTTTTT. J is TRBJ2-2 and V is TRBV7-2; D uncertain. The CDR3 extends over 14 amino acids. V was trimmed by 5 bases and J by 7 bases, leaving 14 bases between them. CDR1 and CDR2 (germline): SGHTA, FQGNSA.